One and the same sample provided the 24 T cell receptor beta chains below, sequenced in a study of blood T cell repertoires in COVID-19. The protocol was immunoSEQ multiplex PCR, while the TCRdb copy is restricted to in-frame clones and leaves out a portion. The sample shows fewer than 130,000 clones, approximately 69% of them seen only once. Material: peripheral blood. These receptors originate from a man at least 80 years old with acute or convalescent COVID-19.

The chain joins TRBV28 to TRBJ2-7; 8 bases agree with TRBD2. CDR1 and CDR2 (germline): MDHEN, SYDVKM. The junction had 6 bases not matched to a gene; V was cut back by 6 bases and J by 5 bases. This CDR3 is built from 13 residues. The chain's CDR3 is CASRGLGVNEQYF. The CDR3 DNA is TGTGCCAGCAGGGGACTAGGAGTCAACGAGCAGTACTTC. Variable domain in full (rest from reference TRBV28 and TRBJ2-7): DVKVTQSSRYLVKRTGEKVFLECVQDMDHENMFWYRQDPGLGLRLIYFSYDVKMKEKGDIPEGYSVSREKKERFSLILESASTNQTSMYLCASRGLGVNEQYFGPGTRLTVT.

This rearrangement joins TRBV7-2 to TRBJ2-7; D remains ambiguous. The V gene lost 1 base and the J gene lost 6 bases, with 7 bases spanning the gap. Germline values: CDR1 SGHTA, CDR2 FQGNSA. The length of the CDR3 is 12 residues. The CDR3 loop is CASSLGAREQYF. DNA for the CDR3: TGTGCCAGCAGCTTAGGCGCCCGCGAGCAGTACTTC.

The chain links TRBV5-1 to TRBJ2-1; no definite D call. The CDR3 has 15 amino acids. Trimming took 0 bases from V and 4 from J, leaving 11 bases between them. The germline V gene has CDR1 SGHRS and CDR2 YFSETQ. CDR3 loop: CASSLGSDKYNEQFF. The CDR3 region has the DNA TGCGCCAGCAGCTTGGGTTCTGACAAGTACAATGAGCAGTTCTTC. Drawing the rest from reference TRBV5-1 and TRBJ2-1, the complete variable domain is KAGVTQTPRYLIKTRGQQVTLSCSPISGHRSVSWYQQTPGQGLQFLFEYFSETQRNKGNFPGRFSGRQFSNSRSEMNVSTLELGDSALYLCASSLGSDKYNEQFFGPGTRLTVL.

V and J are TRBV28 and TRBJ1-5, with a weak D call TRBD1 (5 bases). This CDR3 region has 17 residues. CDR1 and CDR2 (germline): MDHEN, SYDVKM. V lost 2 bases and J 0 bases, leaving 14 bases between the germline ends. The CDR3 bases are TGTGCCAGCAGTTTAGGGAGGGGATATTATAGCAATCAGCCCCAGCATTTT. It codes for CASSLGRGYYSNQPQHF.

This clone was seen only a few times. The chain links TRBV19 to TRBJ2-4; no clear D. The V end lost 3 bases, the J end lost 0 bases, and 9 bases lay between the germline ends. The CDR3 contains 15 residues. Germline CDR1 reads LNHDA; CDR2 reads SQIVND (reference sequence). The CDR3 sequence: CASSMRNPAKNIQYF. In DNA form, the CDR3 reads TGTGCCAGTAGTATGCGGAACCCAGCCAAAAACATTCAGTACTTC.

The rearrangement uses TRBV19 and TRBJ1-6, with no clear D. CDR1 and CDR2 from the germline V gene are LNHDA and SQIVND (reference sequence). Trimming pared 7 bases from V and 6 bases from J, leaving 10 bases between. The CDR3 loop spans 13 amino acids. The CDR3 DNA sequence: TGTGCCAGTACTAGAAGCTCTAATTCACCCCTCCACTTT. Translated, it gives CASTRSSNSPLHF.

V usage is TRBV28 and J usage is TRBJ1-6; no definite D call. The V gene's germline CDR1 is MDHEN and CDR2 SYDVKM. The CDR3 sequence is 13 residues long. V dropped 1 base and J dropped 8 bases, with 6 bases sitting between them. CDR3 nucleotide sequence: TGTGCCAGCAGTTTATATCCAGATTCACCCCTCCACTTT. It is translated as CASSLYPDSPLHF. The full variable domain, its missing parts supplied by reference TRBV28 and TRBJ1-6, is DVKVTQSSRYLVKRTGEKVFLECVQDMDHENMFWYRQDPGLGLRLIYFSYDVKMKEKGDIPEGYSVSREKKERFSLILESASTNQTSMYLCASSLYPDSPLHFGNGTRLTVT.

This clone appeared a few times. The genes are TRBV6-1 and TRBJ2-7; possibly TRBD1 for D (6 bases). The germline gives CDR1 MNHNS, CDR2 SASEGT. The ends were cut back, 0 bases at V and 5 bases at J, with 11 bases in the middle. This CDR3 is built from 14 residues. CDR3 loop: CASSEALAGDEQYF. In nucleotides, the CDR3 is TGTGCCAGCAGTGAAGCGCTTGCAGGGGACGAGCAGTACTTC.

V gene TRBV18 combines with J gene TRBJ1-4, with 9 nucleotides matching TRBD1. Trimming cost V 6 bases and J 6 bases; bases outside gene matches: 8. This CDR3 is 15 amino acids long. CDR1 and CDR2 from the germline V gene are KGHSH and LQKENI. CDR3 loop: CASSLQGALDEKLFF. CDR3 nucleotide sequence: TGTGCCAGCTCGTTACAGGGGGCGCTGGATGAAAAACTGTTTTTT.

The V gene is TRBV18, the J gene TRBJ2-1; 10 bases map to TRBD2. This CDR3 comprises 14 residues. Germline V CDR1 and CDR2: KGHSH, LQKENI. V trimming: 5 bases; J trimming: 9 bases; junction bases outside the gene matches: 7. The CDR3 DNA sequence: TGTGCCAGCTCAAGAATAGCGGGAGGCCCTGAGCAGTTCTTC. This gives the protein CASSRIAGGPEQFF.

The chain's CDR3 is CAWSVFSGSSYEQYF. CDR3 sequence (DNA): TGTGCCTGGAGTGTATTTAGCGGCTCTTCCTACGAGCAGTACTTC. The V and J genes are TRBV30 and TRBJ2-7; weak D call: TRBD2 (6 bases). V was pared by 0 bases and J by 1 base, with 13 bases between. The germline CDR1 and CDR2 sequences are GTSNPN and SVGIG (reference sequence). This CDR3 has 15 amino acids.

This chain's CDR3 is CASSVEGTDQPQHF. CDR3 coding DNA: TGTGCCAGCAGCGTAGAAGGGACAGATCAGCCCCAGCATTTT. V is TRBV9 and J is TRBJ1-5, with 7 bases identical to TRBD1. The CDR3 has 14 residues. The V gene's germline CDR1 is SGDLS and CDR2 YYNGEE. Trimming removed 0 bases from V and 5 bases from J; junction bases left unmatched: 2.

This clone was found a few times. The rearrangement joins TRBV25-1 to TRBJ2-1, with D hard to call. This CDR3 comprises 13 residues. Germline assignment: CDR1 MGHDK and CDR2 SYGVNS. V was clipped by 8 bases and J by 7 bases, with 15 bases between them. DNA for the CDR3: TGTGCCAGCGCGTTGGGCGCACGTAATGAGCAGTTCTTC. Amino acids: CASALGARNEQFF.

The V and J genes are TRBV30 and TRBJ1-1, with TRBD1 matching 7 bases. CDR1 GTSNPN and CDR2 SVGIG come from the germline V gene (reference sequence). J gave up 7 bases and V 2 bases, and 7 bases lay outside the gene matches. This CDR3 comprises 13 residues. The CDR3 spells CAWSRAGGGEAFF. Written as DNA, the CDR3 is TGTGCCTGGAGTAGGGCAGGGGGAGGTGAAGCTTTCTTT. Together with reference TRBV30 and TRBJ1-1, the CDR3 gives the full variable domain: SQTIHQWPATLVQPVGSPLSLECTVEGTSNPNLYWYRQAAGRGLQLLFYSVGIGQISSEVPQNLSASRPQDRQFILSSKKLLLSDSGFYLCAWSRAGGGEAFFGQGTRLTVV.

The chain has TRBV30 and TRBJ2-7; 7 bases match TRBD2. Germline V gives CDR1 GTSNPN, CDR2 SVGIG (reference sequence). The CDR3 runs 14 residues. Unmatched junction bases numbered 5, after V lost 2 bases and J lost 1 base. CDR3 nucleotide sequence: TGTGCCTGGAGTTCCGGGGGAGGGTCCTACGAGCAGTACTTC. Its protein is CAWSSGGGSYEQYF.

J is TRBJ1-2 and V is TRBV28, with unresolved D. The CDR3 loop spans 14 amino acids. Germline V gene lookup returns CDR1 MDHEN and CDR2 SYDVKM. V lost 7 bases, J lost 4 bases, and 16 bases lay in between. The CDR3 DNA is TGTGCCAGCACTCAACCCGGGGAGACCTATGGCTACACCTTC. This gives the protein CASTQPGETYGYTF.

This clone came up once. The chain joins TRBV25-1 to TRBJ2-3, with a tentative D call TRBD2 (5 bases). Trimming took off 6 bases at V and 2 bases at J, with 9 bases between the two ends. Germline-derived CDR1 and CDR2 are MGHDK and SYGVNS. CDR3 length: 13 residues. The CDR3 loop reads CASSSGNTDTQYF. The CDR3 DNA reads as TGTGCCAGCAGCAGCGGAAACACAGATACGCAGTATTTT.

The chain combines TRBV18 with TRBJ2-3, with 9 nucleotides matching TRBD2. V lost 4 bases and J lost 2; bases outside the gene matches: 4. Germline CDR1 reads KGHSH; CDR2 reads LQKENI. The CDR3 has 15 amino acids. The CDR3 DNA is TGTGCCAGCTCACAGACTAGCGGAGCCACAGATACGCAGTATTTT. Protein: CASSQTSGATDTQYF.

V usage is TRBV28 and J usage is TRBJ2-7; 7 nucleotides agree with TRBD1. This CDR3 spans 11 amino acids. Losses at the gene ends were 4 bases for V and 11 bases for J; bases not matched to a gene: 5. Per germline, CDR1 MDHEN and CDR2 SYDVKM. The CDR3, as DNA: TGTGCCAGCAGTTCGACCGGGACAGAGTACTTC. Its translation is CASSSTGTEYF.

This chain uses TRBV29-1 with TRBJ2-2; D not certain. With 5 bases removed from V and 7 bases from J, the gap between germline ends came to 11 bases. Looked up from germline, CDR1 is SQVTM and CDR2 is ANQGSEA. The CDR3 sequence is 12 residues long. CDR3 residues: CSVLEAGGELFF. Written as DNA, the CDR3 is TGCAGCGTTCTTGAAGCTGGCGGGGAGCTGTTTTTT.

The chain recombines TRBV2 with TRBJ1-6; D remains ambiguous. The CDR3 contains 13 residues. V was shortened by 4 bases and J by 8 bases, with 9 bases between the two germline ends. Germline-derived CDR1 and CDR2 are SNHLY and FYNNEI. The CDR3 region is CASSVKTDSPLHF. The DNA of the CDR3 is TGTGCCAGCAGTGTGAAAACGGATTCACCCCTCCACTTT.

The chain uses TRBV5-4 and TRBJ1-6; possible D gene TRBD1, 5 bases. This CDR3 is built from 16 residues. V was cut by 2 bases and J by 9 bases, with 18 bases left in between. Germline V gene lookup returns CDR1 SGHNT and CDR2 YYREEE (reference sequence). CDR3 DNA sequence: TGTGCCAGCAGCTTCAGTGGACAAAGATTTACTTCACCCCTCCACTTT. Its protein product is CASSFSGQRFTSPLHF.

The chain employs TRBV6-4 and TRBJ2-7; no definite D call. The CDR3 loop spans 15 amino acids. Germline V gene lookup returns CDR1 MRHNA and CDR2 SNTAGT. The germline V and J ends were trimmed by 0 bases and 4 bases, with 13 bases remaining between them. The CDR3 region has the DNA TGTGCCAGCAGTGACTCGAGGTTTTCCGGGTACGAGCAGTACTTC. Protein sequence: CASSDSRFSGYEQYF.

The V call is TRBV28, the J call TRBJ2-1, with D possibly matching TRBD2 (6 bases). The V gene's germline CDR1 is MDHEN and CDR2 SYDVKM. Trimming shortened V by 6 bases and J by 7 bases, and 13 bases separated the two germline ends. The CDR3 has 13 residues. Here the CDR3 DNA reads TGTGCCAGCAGGGAGGGCCTAGAGAATGAGCAGTTCTTC. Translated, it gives CASREGLENEQFF.